The subject of this entry is one TCR beta chain. This sample is part of a study of shared T cell receptors in the human thymus. Data came from immunoSEQ multiplex PCR; TCRdb stores just in-frame clones and leaves some out. The repertoire holds some 660,000 clones, with more than 70% as singletons. In germline, CDR1 is MNHEY, CDR2 SMNVEV (reference sequence). CDR3 length equals 14 residues. Trimming took 6 bases from V and 4 from J, leaving 13 bases between them. The same sample was also studied in work on human thymus T cells. From that second work: The study used thymus tissue resected during corrective heart surgery. Thymic and blood repertoires appeared to carry a bias in their V and J gene usage.

Sample: thymocytes. The TCR sequence derives from a boy under three years old with a congenital heart defect. This chain uses TRBV27 with TRBJ1-5, with TRBD1 as a possible D gene (6 bases). The DNA for the CDR3 is TGTGCCAGCAGAGAGGGGGGGAAGAATCAGCCCCAGCATTTT. It is translated as CASREGGKNQPQHF.